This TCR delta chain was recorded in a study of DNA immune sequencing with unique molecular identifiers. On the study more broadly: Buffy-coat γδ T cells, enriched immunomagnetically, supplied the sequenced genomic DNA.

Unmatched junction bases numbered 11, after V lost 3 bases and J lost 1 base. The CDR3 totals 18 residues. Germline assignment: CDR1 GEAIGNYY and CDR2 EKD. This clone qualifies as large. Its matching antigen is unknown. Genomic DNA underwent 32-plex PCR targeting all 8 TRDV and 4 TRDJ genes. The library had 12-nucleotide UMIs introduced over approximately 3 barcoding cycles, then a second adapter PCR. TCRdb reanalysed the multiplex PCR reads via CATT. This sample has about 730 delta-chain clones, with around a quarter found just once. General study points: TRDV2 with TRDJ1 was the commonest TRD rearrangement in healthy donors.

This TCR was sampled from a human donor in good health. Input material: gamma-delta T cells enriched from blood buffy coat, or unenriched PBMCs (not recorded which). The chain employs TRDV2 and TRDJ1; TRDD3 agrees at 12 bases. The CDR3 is CACDLLGDTLLTTDKLIF. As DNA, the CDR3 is TGTGCCTGTGACCTTCTGGGGGATACGCTTCTTACCACCGATAAACTCATCTTT.